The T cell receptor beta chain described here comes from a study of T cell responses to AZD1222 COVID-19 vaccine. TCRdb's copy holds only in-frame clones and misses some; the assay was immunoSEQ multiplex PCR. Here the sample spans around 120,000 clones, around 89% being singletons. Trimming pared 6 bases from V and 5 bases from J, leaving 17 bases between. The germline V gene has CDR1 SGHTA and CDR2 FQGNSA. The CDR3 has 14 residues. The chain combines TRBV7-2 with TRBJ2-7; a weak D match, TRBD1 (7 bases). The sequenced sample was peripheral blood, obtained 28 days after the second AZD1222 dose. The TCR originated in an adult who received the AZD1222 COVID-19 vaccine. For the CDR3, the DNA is TGTGCCAGCAGTCCCGACAGGGCTAGCGACGAGCAGTACTTC. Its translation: CASSPDRASDEQYF.